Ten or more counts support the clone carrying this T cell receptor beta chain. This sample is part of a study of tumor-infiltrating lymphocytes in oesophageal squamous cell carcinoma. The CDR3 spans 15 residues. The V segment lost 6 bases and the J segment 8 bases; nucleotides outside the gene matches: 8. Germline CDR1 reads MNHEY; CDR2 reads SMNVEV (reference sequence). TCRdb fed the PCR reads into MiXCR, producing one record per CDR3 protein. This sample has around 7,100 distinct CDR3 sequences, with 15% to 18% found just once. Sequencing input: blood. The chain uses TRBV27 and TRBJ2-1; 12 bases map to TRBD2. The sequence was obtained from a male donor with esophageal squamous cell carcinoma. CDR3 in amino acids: CASRRLSSGGDEQFF. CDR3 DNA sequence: TGTGCCAGCAGACGACTTTCTAGCGGGGGGGATGAGCAGTTCTTC.